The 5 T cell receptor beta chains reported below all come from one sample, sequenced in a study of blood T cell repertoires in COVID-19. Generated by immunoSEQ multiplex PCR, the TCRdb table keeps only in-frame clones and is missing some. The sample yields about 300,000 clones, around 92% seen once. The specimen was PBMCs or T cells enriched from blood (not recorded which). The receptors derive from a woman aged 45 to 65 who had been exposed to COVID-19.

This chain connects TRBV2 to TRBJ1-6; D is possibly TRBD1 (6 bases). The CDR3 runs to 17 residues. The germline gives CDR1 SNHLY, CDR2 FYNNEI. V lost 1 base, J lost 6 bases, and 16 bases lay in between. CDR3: CASSEGRGTTVNSPLHF. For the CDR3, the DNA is TGTGCCAGCAGTGAAGGTCGAGGGACAACGGTTAATTCACCCCTCCACTTT.

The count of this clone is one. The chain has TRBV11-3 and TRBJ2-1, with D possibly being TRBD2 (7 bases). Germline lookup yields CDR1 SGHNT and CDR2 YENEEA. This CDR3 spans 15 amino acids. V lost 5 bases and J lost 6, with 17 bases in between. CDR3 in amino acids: CASSKGGGVGNEQFF. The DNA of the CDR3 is TGTGCCAGCAGCAAAGGGGGGGGCGTAGGCAATGAGCAGTTCTTC.

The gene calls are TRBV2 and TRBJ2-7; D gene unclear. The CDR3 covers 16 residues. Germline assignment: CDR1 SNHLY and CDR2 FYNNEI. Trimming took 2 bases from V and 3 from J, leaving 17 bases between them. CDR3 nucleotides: TGTGCCAGCAGTGAATCCCCCTTGACAAACCTCTACGAGCAGTACTTC. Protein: CASSESPLTNLYEQYF.

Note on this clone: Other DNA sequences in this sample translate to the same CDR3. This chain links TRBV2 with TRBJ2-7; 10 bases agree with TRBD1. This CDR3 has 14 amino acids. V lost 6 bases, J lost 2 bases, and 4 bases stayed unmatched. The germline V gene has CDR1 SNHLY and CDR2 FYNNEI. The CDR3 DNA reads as TGTGCCAGCAGGACCGGGACAGGGGCCTACGAGCAGTACTTC. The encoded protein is CASRTGTGAYEQYF.

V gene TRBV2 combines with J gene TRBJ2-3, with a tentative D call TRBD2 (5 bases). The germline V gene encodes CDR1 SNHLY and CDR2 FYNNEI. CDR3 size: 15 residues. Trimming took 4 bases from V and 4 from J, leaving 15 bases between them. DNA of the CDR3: TGTGCCAGCAGTGGTTTGGTAGCGACCTCAGATACGCAGTATTTT. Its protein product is CASSGLVATSDTQYF.